This T cell receptor beta chain is from a study of T cell repertoires in cytomegalovirus infection. Study-level results: Frequencies of public TCR beta families were cumulated, and this identified carriers of CMV plus the relevant HLA.

TCRdb itself ran the reads through MiXCR, one entry per CDR3 protein. The table lists approximately 400,000 distinct CDR3 sequences, approximately 33% of them singletons. This clonotype showed up many times. Its target is unknown. The CDR3 is 15 amino acids. V was clipped by 2 bases and J by 6 bases; unmatched bases: 5. Germline CDR1 is SGHVS and CDR2 is FQNEAQ. The TCR was taken from a human donor in good health (CMV status not recorded). Some clones in this sample may be carry-over from other donors' samples. The chain joins TRBV7-8 to TRBJ1-4; 8 nucleotides line up with TRBD1. The specimen sequenced was PBMCs. The CDR3 DNA is TGTGCCAGCAGCTTATACGGGACAGGTGATGAAAAACTGTTTTTT. Residues: CASSLYGTGDEKLFF.